This paragraph reports one T cell receptor beta chain. It may be a read error: a sequence one base away is much more abundant. This entry comes from a study of kidney transplant recipient with SARS-CoV-2 infection. TCRdb re-called the reads through MiXCR, storing one row per CDR3 protein. The table lists some 220,000 distinct CDR3 sequences, about 28% of them singletons. CDR3 length: 18 amino acids. CDR1 is MNHNS, CDR2 SASEGT, per germline. V lost 2 bases, J lost 0 bases, and 10 bases stayed unmatched. This rearrangement joins TRBV6-1 to TRBJ2-7; TRBD2 agrees at 10 bases. Here the sequenced sample was a blood sample, taken at baseline and between days 110 and 120 from a kidney transplant recipient. The clonotype originates from a male patient between 25 and 39 years old who had COVID-19 and was a kidney transplant recipient. Among the T cells, some may be from the graft donor. As DNA, the CDR3 is TGTGCCAGCAGTGAACCCGTCCTAGCGGGAGTGGTCTCCTACGAGCAGTACTTC. It codes for CASSEPVLAGVVSYEQYF.